The next 32 T cell receptor beta chains were all read from a single sample in a study of spatial heterogeneity in lung cancer. The sample's time point: sample taken at primary tumor resection. Tumor, nontumor lung or frozen PBMC supplied whole RNA that was sequenced unsorted. TCRdb fed the 5' RACE reads into MiXCR, producing one record per CDR3 protein. Here the sample spans around 40,000 distinct CDR3 sequences, 4% to 6% being singletons. Sequencing was performed on PBMCs, taken at surgery. All receptors come from a female donor with early-stage non-small cell lung cancer.

This clonotype was counted at least ten times. CDR3 in DNA: TGTGCCATCAGAAGTGGTAGCGGGGCTACAAACACCGGGGAGCTGTTTTTT. It encodes CAIRSGSGATNTGELFF. The chain links TRBV10-3 to TRBJ2-2, with 8 bases fitting TRBD2. The CDR3 consists of 17 residues. J gave up 2 bases and V 6 bases, and 11 bases lay outside the gene matches. Germline assignment: CDR1 ENHRY and CDR2 SYGVKD.

The chain links TRBV6-6 to TRBJ1-6; weak D call: TRBD1 (5 bases). Trimming left V 0 bases short and J 9 bases short, with 12 bases between. CDR3 length equals 15 residues. Germline values: CDR1 MNHNY, CDR2 SVGAGI (reference sequence). The CDR3 loop reads CASSYSNQGPSPLHF. The CDR3 DNA sequence: TGTGCCAGCAGTTACTCGAATCAGGGCCCTTCACCCCTCCACTTT.

This clonotype occurred a few times. The chain joins TRBV20-1 to TRBJ2-3, with 9 nucleotides matching TRBD2. CDR1 is DFQATT and CDR2 is SNEGSKA in the germline V gene (reference sequence). V lost 3 bases and J lost 2; bases outside the gene matches: 3. The CDR3 has 14 amino acids. The CDR3 loop reads CSARSGGITDTQYF. Written as DNA, the CDR3 is TGCAGTGCTAGGAGCGGGGGGATCACAGATACGCAGTATTTT.

This clonotype was seen repeatedly, ten times or more. Written as DNA, the CDR3 is TGCAGCGAACCATATTATACCCGGACAGGGAGCTCCTATAATTCACCCCTCCACTTT. Protein product: CSEPYYTRTGSSYNSPLHF. The chain couples TRBV29-1 to TRBJ1-6; TRBD1 matches 8 bases. Germline CDR1 and CDR2: SQVTM and ANQGSEA. Trimming at V came to 7 bases and at J to 0 bases, leaving 17 bases not matched to a gene. There are 19 residues in the CDR3.

This clonotype turned up a few times. The V and J genes are TRBV19 and TRBJ2-1, with 13 bases that match TRBD2. There are 15 residues in the CDR3. CDR1 LNHDA and CDR2 SQIVND come from the germline V gene (reference sequence). The V gene end was trimmed by 5 bases and the J gene end by 6 bases; junction bases not matched to a gene: 4. This CDR3 reads CASSRGLAGTNEQFF. The CDR3 DNA reads TGTGCCAGTAGTCGGGGACTAGCGGGGACCAATGAGCAGTTCTTC. Variable domain in full (rest from reference TRBV19 and TRBJ2-1): DGGITQSPKYLFRKEGQNVTLSCEQNLNHDAMYWYRQDPGQGLRLIYYSQIVNDFQKGDIAEGYSVSREKKESFPLTVTSAQKNPTAFYLCASSRGLAGTNEQFFGPGTRLTVL.

This clonotype has more than one count but fewer than ten. The chain employs TRBV7-3 and TRBJ2-1; 7 bases fit TRBD2. The CDR3 runs to 15 residues. Per germline, CDR1 SGHTA and CDR2 FQGTGA. Losses at the gene ends were 5 bases for V and 5 bases for J; bases not matched to a gene: 9. CDR3 amino acids: CASSDWTREDNEQFF. The CDR3 DNA reads TGTGCCAGCAGCGACTGGACTAGAGAAGACAATGAGCAGTTCTTC.

This clonotype showed up many times. The chain carries TRBV20-1 and TRBJ1-2, with D unclear. Germline loops: CDR1 DFQATT, CDR2 SNEGSKA (reference sequence). V was clipped by 6 bases and J by 3 bases, with 11 bases between them. The CDR3 is made up of 12 amino acids. CDR3: CSAPNDYYGYTF. The CDR3 region has the DNA TGCAGTGCCCCGAATGACTACTATGGCTACACCTTC.

This clonotype was detected ten times or more. The chain links TRBV12-3 or TRBV12-4 to TRBJ2-1; 14 bases are a match to TRBD2. Trimming at V came to 6 bases and at J to 10 bases, leaving 11 bases not matched to a gene. There are 16 residues in the CDR3. CDR3 DNA sequence: TGTGCCAGCAGCTTGACAAGACTAGCGGGGGGGCAGGAGCAGTTCTTC. Translating gives CASSLTRLAGGQEQFF.

In this sample, this clonotype turned up many times. The rearrangement joins TRBV29-1 to TRBJ1-1, with D uncertain. CDR1 and CDR2 from the germline V gene are SQVTM and ANQGSEA. This CDR3 contains 15 residues. The V end was cut by 2 bases, the J end by 2 bases, with 15 bases between. CDR3 in amino acids: CSVERDRASNTEAFF. In DNA, the CDR3 is TGCAGCGTTGAAAGGGATAGGGCCTCTAACACTGAAGCTTTCTTT.

This clonotype was recorded many times. V usage is TRBV11-2 and J usage is TRBJ1-5; D remains unclear. Trimming removed 5 bases at V and 9 bases at J, with 17 bases between. The CDR3 loop spans 14 amino acids. Germline CDR1 is SGHAT and CDR2 is FQNNGV. CDR3 loop: CASSPRRPTGPQHF. The CDR3 coding sequence is TGTGCCAGCAGCCCTCGACGGCCAACTGGGCCCCAGCATTTT.

This clonotype has a count of ten or more. This chain uses TRBV7-8 with TRBJ2-1; D not resolved. The CDR3 runs to 17 residues. Germline CDR1 is SGHVS and CDR2 is FQNEAQ. V was cut by 3 bases and J by 0 bases, with 15 bases left in between. CDR3 in amino acids: CASSFPGRASSYNEQFF. Here the CDR3 DNA reads TGTGCCAGCAGCTTCCCCGGACGGGCTAGCTCCTACAATGAGCAGTTCTTC.

V gene TRBV12-3 or TRBV12-4 combines with J gene TRBJ2-5; D is perhaps TRBD1 or TRBD2 (5 bases each). The CDR3 is 13 amino acids. V lost 7 bases, J lost 5 bases, and 14 bases lay in between. The CDR3 DNA follows: TGTGCCAGCACCGAGGGGCGGCGGGAGACCCAGTACTTC. Its translation is CASTEGRRETQYF.

This clonotype was found many times. The J gene is TRBJ1-2, the V gene TRBV27; D remains ambiguous. CDR3 length: 13 residues. The V gene's germline CDR1 is MNHEY and CDR2 SMNVEV (reference sequence). Trimming removed 3 bases at V and 4 bases at J, with 9 bases between. The DNA for the CDR3 is TGTGCCAGCAGTTTGAGCAGAGCCTATGGCTACACCTTC. Its protein is CASSLSRAYGYTF.

This clonotype was counted at least ten times. The J gene is TRBJ2-2, the V gene TRBV5-1; 7 nucleotides agree with TRBD1. The germline gives CDR1 SGHRS, CDR2 YFSETQ. V dropped 4 bases and J dropped 0; count of bases not matched to a gene: 6. CDR3 length equals 16 residues. The CDR3 DNA follows: TGCGCCAGCAGCGACTGGACAGGCTCGAACACCGGGGAGCTGTTTTTT. This codes for CASSDWTGSNTGELFF.

This clonotype has ten or more counts. V usage is TRBV7-2 and J usage is TRBJ2-3, with 7 bases identical to TRBD1. Germline loops: CDR1 SGHTA, CDR2 FQGNSA. CDR3 size: 15 residues. V gave up 5 bases and J gave up 3 bases; unmatched junction bases: 8. CDR3: CASSAVRQGTDTQYF. In DNA, the CDR3 is TGTGCCAGCAGCGCGGTGAGACAGGGAACAGATACGCAGTATTTT. Drawing the rest from reference TRBV7-2 and TRBJ2-3, the complete variable domain is GAGVSQSPSNKVTEKGKDVELRCDPISGHTALYWYRQSLGQGLEFLIYFQGNSAPDKSGLPSDRFSAERTGGSVSTLTIQRTQQEDSAVYLCASSAVRQGTDTQYFGPGTRLTVL.

There are many counts of this clonotype. This chain uses TRBV10-2 with TRBJ1-3, with D perhaps TRBD1 (5 bases). This CDR3 is 15 amino acids long. CDR1 and CDR2 from the germline V gene are WSHSY and SAAADI. V gave up 3 bases and J gave up 2 bases, with 11 bases separating them. Written as DNA, the CDR3 is TGCGCCAGCAGTGACCAGGGAGCCCCTGGAAACACCATATATTTT. It yields the protein CASSDQGAPGNTIYF.

This clonotype was seen many times. The chain couples TRBV29-1 to TRBJ1-1; 10 nucleotides agree with TRBD1. The germline CDR1 and CDR2 sequences are SQVTM and ANQGSEA. V lost 3 bases, J lost 4 bases, and 8 bases stayed unmatched. The CDR3 has 15 residues. The CDR3 nucleotides are TGCAGCGTTGACCCTACGGACAGGGGGAGCACTGAAGCTTTCTTT. This encodes CSVDPTDRGSTEAFF.

This clonotype was detected ten times or more. The chain employs TRBV20-1 and TRBJ2-7; 10 nucleotides line up with TRBD2. V shed 5 bases, J shed 3 bases, and the junction held 7 bases outside the gene matches. The CDR3 loop spans 14 amino acids. Germline V CDR1 and CDR2: DFQATT, SNEGSKA (reference sequence). The CDR3 DNA reads as TGCAGTGCTGCTAAGCGGGGGGGCCTCTACGAGCAGTACTTC. Protein product: CSAAKRGGLYEQYF.

This clonotype was detected only a few times. The chain is built from TRBV23-1 and TRBJ2-5; maybe TRBD2 (7 bases). TRBV23-1 is noted as an ORF with a role that remains uncertain. The V end lost 9 bases, the J end lost 5 bases, and 16 bases lay between the germline ends. The CDR3 has 13 amino acids. DNA of the CDR3: TGCGCCAGGAAGAACGGGGGGCGGGAGACCCAGTACTTC. Translated, it gives CARKNGGRETQYF.

This clonotype showed up many times. This sequence joins TRBV6-2 or TRBV6-3 and TRBJ2-7, with D tentatively TRBD2 (6 bases). Germline CDR1 reads MNHEY; CDR2 reads SVGEGT. The CDR3 runs 15 residues. Trimming took 2 bases from V and 2 from J, leaving 13 bases between them. For the CDR3, the DNA is TGTGCCAGCAGTTACCGCGCCACGGGAGCCTACGAGCAGTACTTC. As protein: CASSYRATGAYEQYF.

This clonotype was detected many times. This chain links TRBV2 with TRBJ2-5; 7 bases line up with TRBD2. After removal of 6 bases from V and 4 bases from J, the junction contained 11 bases not matched to a gene. From germline, CDR1 is SNHLY and CDR2 FYNNEI. This CDR3 has 15 residues. CDR3 DNA sequence: TGTGCCAGCAGAAGGGAGGGACTATTATCAGAGACCCAGTACTTC. This codes for CASRREGLLSETQYF.

This clonotype was counted only a few times. The chain couples TRBV27 to TRBJ1-2; maybe TRBD1 (6 bases). This CDR3 is 15 amino acids long. Germline V gene lookup returns CDR1 MNHEY and CDR2 SMNVEV (reference sequence). V lost 3 bases and J 5 bases, leaving 16 bases between the germline ends. The CDR3 loop reads CASSFQGSGRYGYTF. In DNA, the CDR3 is TGTGCCAGCAGTTTCCAGGGGTCCGGCCGTTATGGCTACACCTTC.

This chain joins TRBV7-9 and TRBJ2-1; 10 bases align to TRBD2. V lost 2 bases and J lost 5; bases outside the gene matches: 6. Germline V CDR1 and CDR2: SEHNR, FQNEAQ (reference sequence). This CDR3 region has 16 residues. The CDR3, as DNA: TGTGCCAGCAGCTTACCCCTAGCGGGGGACCACAATGAGCAGTTCTTC. The encoded protein is CASSLPLAGDHNEQFF.

There are many counts of this clonotype. The chain has TRBV7-9 and TRBJ2-7, with TRBD1 matching 8 bases. CDR3 length: 14 residues. J gave up 6 bases and V 5 bases, and 9 bases lay outside the gene matches. Germline V CDR1 and CDR2: SEHNR, FQNEAQ (reference sequence). DNA of the CDR3: TGTGCCAGCAGCCCCGGGACAGGTCCGGTCGAGCAGTACTTC. As protein: CASSPGTGPVEQYF.

This clonotype has ten or more counts. The rearrangement links TRBV6-2 or TRBV6-3 to TRBJ2-7, with 9 bases fitting TRBD1. CDR3 length: 15 residues. Germline CDR1 and CDR2: MNHEY and SVGEGT. The V gene end was trimmed by 0 bases and the J gene end by 2 bases; junction bases not matched to a gene: 2. In nucleotides, the CDR3 is TGTGCCAGCAGTTACTCCTGGACAGGGGCCTACGAGCAGTACTTC. It translates to CASSYSWTGAYEQYF.

This clonotype was found a few times. The chain recombines TRBV30 with TRBJ1-2; D remains ambiguous. V lost 1 base and J 4 bases, leaving 7 bases between the germline ends. CDR3 length: 12 amino acids. Germline lookup yields CDR1 GTSNPN and CDR2 SVGIG (reference sequence). CDR3 DNA sequence: TGTGCCTGGAGTGGAGGTGGCTATGGCTACACCTTC. As protein: CAWSGGGYGYTF.

Many counts were recorded for this clonotype. V is TRBV7-2 and J is TRBJ2-2; D gene uncertain. Trimming left V 2 bases short and J 2 bases short, with 9 bases between. From germline, CDR1 is SGHTA and CDR2 FQGNSA. This CDR3 has 15 residues. The CDR3: CASSLRPVNTGELFF. The CDR3 DNA reads as TGTGCCAGCAGCTTAAGGCCTGTCAACACCGGGGAGCTGTTTTTT.

This chain joins TRBV7-6 and TRBJ1-6; 8 bases are a match to TRBD1. Germline-derived CDR1 and CDR2 are SGHVS and FNYEAQ. There are 15 residues in the CDR3. Losses at the gene ends were 2 bases for V and 10 bases for J; bases not matched to a gene: 7. The CDR3: CASSLQGQGESPLHF. CDR3 bases: TGTGCCAGCAGCTTACAAGGACAGGGCGAATCACCCCTCCACTTT.

This clonotype was detected ten times or more. J is TRBJ1-4 and V is TRBV5-1; D ambiguous. The CDR3 loop spans 15 amino acids. Per germline, CDR1 SGHRS and CDR2 YFSETQ. The ends were cut back, 3 bases at V and 0 bases at J, with 9 bases in the middle. As DNA, the CDR3 is TGCGCCAGCAGCTCCGGCGCTTCAACTAATGAAAAACTGTTTTTT. Translated, it gives CASSSGASTNEKLFF.

The chain is built from TRBV27 and TRBJ1-2; 7 bases are a match to TRBD1. Germline values: CDR1 MNHEY, CDR2 SMNVEV (reference sequence). Trimming took 5 bases from V and 8 from J; bases not matched to a gene: 20. The CDR3 has 17 residues. The CDR3 is CASSRQSRGQDAQGYTF. DNA for the CDR3: TGTGCCAGCAGTAGGCAATCCAGAGGACAGGACGCACAAGGCTACACCTTC.

This clonotype appeared many times. The chain carries TRBV28 and TRBJ2-7; D gene unclear. Germline-derived CDR1 and CDR2 are MDHEN and SYDVKM. The CDR3 runs to 13 residues. V was trimmed by 7 bases and J by 1 base, leaving 11 bases between them. CDR3 loop: CASTSAISYEQYF. CDR3 bases: TGTGCCAGCACTTCGGCTATATCCTACGAGCAGTACTTC.

Regarding this clonotype: This clone may be a read error of a much larger clone one base away. The chain couples TRBV16 to TRBJ2-7; D remains unclear. CDR3 length: 11 amino acids. The V gene's germline CDR1 is KGHSY and CDR2 FQNENV. The CDR3 loop is CVSSKAYEQYF. CDR3 in DNA: TGTGTCAGCAGCAAGGCCTACGAGCAGTACTTC.